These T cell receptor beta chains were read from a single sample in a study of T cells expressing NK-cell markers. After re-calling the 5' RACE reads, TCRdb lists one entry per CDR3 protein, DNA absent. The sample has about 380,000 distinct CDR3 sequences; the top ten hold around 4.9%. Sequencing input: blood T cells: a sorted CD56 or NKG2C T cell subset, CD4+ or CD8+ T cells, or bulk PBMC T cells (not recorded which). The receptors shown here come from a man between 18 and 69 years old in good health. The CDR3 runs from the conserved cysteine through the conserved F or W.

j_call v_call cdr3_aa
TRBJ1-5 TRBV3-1 CASSRAEEQPQHF
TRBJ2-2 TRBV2 CASKAYDKTTGELFF
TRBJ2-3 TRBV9 CASSVGQIKADTQYF
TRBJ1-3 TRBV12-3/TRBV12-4 CASSRSGNTIYF
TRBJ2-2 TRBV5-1 CASSGRRSGELFF
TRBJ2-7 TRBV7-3 CASSLTVSGDQYF
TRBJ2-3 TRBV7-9 CASSLGTTGGDTQYF
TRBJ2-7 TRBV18 CASSPRDRVGEQYF
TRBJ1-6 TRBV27 CASTRGKGSSYNSPLHF
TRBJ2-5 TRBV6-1 CASSRRQGVETQYF
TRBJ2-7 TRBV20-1 CSASLGSHEQYF
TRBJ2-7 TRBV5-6 CASSLAQTGFSYEQYF
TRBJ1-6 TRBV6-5 CASSWGDSNSPLHF
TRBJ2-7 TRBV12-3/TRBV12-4 CASSLGHNLYEQYF
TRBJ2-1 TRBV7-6 CASSLDPSGGLTYNEQFF
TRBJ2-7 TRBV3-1 CASSQPPHPYEQYF
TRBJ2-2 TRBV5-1 CASSRRGQGYTGELFF
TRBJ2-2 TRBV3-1 CASSQDQSTSGVAGELFF
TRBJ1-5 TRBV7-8 CASSPTGYRQPQHF
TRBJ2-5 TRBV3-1 CASSPGTSGGSAQETQYF
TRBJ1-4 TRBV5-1 CASSQQVGGDEKLFF
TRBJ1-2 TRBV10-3 CAIGPGGGYTF
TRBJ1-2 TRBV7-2 CASSPRIANYGYTF
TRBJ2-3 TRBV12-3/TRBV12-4 CASSLRPQTTDTQYF
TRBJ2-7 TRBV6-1 CASSPIFQGRSYEQYF
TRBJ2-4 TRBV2 CASMSGLAKNIQYF
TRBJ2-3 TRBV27 CASSGAAVNTQYF
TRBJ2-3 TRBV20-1 CSARPGARKTDTQYF
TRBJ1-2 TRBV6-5 CASSYIGTGNYGYTF
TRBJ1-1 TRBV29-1 CSTWTGSTEAFF
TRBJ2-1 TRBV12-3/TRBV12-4 CASSQGLAGGLNEQFF
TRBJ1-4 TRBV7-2 CASSLGGAGNEKLFF
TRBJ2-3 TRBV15 CATSRGPTGTTDTQYF
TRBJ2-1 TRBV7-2 CASSMAGLAGGYNEQFF
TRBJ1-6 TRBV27 CASSLSGRAPGSPLHF
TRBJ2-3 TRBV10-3 CAISQRGAHGDTQYF
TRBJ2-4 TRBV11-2 CASSTFTSRDLAKNIQYF
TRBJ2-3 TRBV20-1 CSARDRARTDTQYF
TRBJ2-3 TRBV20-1 CSARDWTSGGDQDTQYF
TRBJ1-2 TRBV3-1 CASRKAGQGTSEGYTF
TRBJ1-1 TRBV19 CASSIPATGSFEAFF
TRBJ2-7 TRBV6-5 CASSYYPGLAGGSSYEQYF
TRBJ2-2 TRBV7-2 CASSPQGGGGELFF
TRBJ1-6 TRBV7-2 CASSSRQGTNSPLHF
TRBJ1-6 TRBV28 CASRYTGVGSPLHF